This TCR beta chain was profiled in a study of Graves' ophthalmopathy and Graves' hyperthyroidism. Study-level findings and limits: A model built from 13 signatures distinguished ophthalmopathy from stable hyperthyroidism with 87.88% sensitivity and less than 83% specificity.

Only one count was recorded for this clonotype. Its antigen is still unknown. RNA transcripts were the source from which TCR beta CDR3 regions were amplified. The first-round RT-PCR employed HTBI primers together with the Qiagen OneStep RT-PCR kit. A multiplex PCR was then performed as the second round. TCRdb re-called the multiplex PCR reads through MiXCR, storing one row per CDR3 protein. The table has around 600,000 distinct CDR3 sequences, roughly 39% seen once; the top ten hold 3.3%. The CDR3 consists of 18 residues. Germline assignment: CDR1 LNHNV and CDR2 YYDKDF (reference sequence). The J segment lost 0 bases and the V segment lost 1 base, leaving 8 bases of the junction unmatched.

The chain links TRBV15 to TRBJ1-5; 8 nucleotides match TRBD1. The clonotype originates from an adult man with Graves' ophthalmopathy. The specimen was peripheral blood. CDR3 nucleotides: TGTGCCACCAGCAGAGCCCTCCGTGGACAGGGTAGCAATCAGCCCCAGCATTTT. Translated, it gives CATSRALRGQGSNQPQHF.